The 16 T cell receptor beta chains reported below all come from one sample, sequenced in a study of blood T cell repertoires in COVID-19. Produced via immunoSEQ multiplex PCR; TCRdb's table is partial and in-frame only. The sample consists of some 200,000 clones, roughly 87% of them appearing once. The sequencing sample was made of peripheral blood. The receptors come from a man between 60 and 75 years old with active or convalescent COVID-19.

The V gene is TRBV5-1, the J gene TRBJ2-5, with D perhaps TRBD1 (6 bases). The V end lost 3 bases, the J end lost 2 bases, and 17 bases lay between the germline ends. This CDR3 comprises 16 residues. CDR1 is SGHRS, CDR2 YFSETQ, per germline. The CDR3 nucleotides read TGCGCCAGCAGCTCCAGGTCTGGGACACCGCAAGAGACCCAGTACTTC. Amino acids: CASSSRSGTPQETQYF.

The rearrangement uses TRBV11-1 and TRBJ1-1, with a possible D match to TRBD1 (5 bases). This CDR3 spans 13 amino acids. Per germline, CDR1 SGHAT and CDR2 FQDESV (reference sequence). The V and J ends lost 5 bases and 7 bases respectively, with 14 bases between them. The CDR3 nucleotides read TGTGCCAGCAGCCGCGAAACCCAGGGTGAAGCTTTCTTT. Its translation is CASSRETQGEAFF.

The table lists this clone with a few counts. This chain links TRBV19 with TRBJ1-5; D might be TRBD1 (5 bases). CDR3 length equals 15 residues. The germline CDR1 and CDR2 sequences are LNHDA and SQIVND (reference sequence). V lost 4 bases, J lost 4 bases, and 14 bases lay in between. CDR3 sequence reads: CASSTKGHRNQPQHF. In nucleotides, the CDR3 is TGTGCCAGTAGTACCAAGGGGCATAGGAATCAGCCCCAGCATTTT.

This chain uses TRBV4-1 with TRBJ2-5; 9 bases align to TRBD1. The length of the CDR3 is 16 residues. V lost 8 bases, J lost 1 base, and 11 bases stayed unmatched. Germline CDR1 is MGHRA and CDR2 is YSYEKL. The CDR3 DNA reads TGCGCCAGCTCTTTAGGCGGGACAGGGTTCCAAGAGACCCAGTACTTC. Protein: CASSLGGTGFQETQYF.

The gene calls are TRBV5-1 and TRBJ2-5, with 7 nucleotides matching TRBD1. The CDR3 covers 15 residues. The V and J ends lost 0 bases and 0 bases, in that order; junction bases with no gene match: 2. Germline V lookup: CDR1 SGHRS, CDR2 YFSETQ. The CDR3: CASSLAGTDQETQYF. The CDR3 coding sequence is TGCGCCAGCAGCTTGGCCGGGACAGACCAAGAGACCCAGTACTTC. The variable domain in full, completed from reference TRBV5-1 and TRBJ2-5, reads KAGVTQTPRYLIKTRGQQVTLSCSPISGHRSVSWYQQTPGQGLQFLFEYFSETQRNKGNFPGRFSGRQFSNSRSEMNVSTLELGDSALYLCASSLAGTDQETQYFGPGTRLLVL.

The genes are TRBV5-4 and TRBJ2-7, with D possibly being TRBD2 (5 bases). V was shortened by 1 base and J by 3 bases, with 5 bases between the two germline ends. Germline loops: CDR1 SGHNT, CDR2 YYREEE (reference sequence). CDR3 length: 12 residues. The CDR3 nucleotides are TGTGCCAGCAGCTTGCGGGGCTACGAGCAGTACTTC. Translating gives CASSLRGYEQYF.

J is TRBJ1-1 and V is TRBV28, with D uncertain. The germline V and J ends were trimmed by 8 bases and 8 bases, with 15 bases remaining between them. Per germline, CDR1 MDHEN and CDR2 SYDVKM. The CDR3 consists of 12 residues. The CDR3 loop reads CASDIAGVEAFF. CDR3 in DNA: TGTGCCAGCGATATAGCCGGGGTAGAAGCTTTCTTT.

The chain recombines TRBV29-1 with TRBJ2-1; perhaps TRBD2 as D (5 bases). Trimming pared 4 bases from V and 2 bases from J, leaving 18 bases between. This CDR3 is built from 16 residues. Germline V gives CDR1 SQVTM, CDR2 ANQGSEA. CDR3 bases: TGCAGCGTTGTGGGAGTAATAGCCAGGACCTACAATGAGCAGTTCTTC. This gives the protein CSVVGVIARTYNEQFF.

The chain links TRBV18 to TRBJ2-2; perhaps TRBD1 as D (5 bases). The CDR3 is made up of 15 amino acids. Germline-derived CDR1 and CDR2 are KGHSH and LQKENI. Trimming shortened V by 2 bases and J by 5 bases, and 12 bases separated the two germline ends. As DNA, the CDR3 is TGTGCCAGCTCACCAACTTTTCAGGGTACCGGGGAGCTGTTTTTT. This gives the protein CASSPTFQGTGELFF.

The chain combines TRBV3-1 (or the pseudogene TRBV3-2) with TRBJ1-2, with 8 bases lining up with TRBD1. The ends lost 4 bases at V and 7 bases at J; junction bases unmatched: 5. The CDR3 runs to 13 residues. CDR1 LGHDT and CDR2 YNNKEL come from the germline V gene (reference sequence). The CDR3 DNA is TGTGCCAGCAGCCCCGGACAGGGAGGTGGCTACACCTTC. It is translated as CASSPGQGGGYTF.

The chain is built from TRBV2 and TRBJ1-2, with 7 bases that match TRBD1. The CDR3 loop spans 12 amino acids. The trim removed 5 bases at V and 8 bases at J, leaving 5 bases unmatched. Per the germline V gene, CDR1 is SNHLY and CDR2 is FYNNEI. CDR3 nucleotides: TGTGCCAGCAGTTCGACAGGGCACGGCTACACCTTC. This sequence encodes CASSSTGHGYTF.

The chain is built from TRBV5-1 and TRBJ1-6; possibly TRBD1 for D (6 bases). The CDR3 runs 16 residues. Per germline, CDR1 SGHRS and CDR2 YFSETQ. Between the trimmed V and J ends, which lost 4 bases and 3 bases, there was a span of 14 bases. The CDR3 spells CASSPKDRDYNSPLHF. CDR3 nucleotide sequence: TGCGCCAGCAGCCCCAAGGACAGAGACTATAATTCACCCCTCCACTTT.

The chain is built from TRBV2 and TRBJ2-2, with TRBD2 identical over 10 bases. Trimming at V came to 6 bases and at J to 5 bases, leaving 6 bases not matched to a gene. The CDR3 spans 15 residues. The germline V gene encodes CDR1 SNHLY and CDR2 FYNNEI. The CDR3 is CASRRAGGQTGELFF. The CDR3 DNA follows: TGTGCCAGCAGGAGAGCGGGGGGGCAGACCGGGGAGCTGTTTTTT.

Only one count was recorded for this clone. The V gene is TRBV11-2, the J gene TRBJ2-5, with D maybe TRBD2 (6 bases). Germline lookup yields CDR1 SGHAT and CDR2 FQNNGV. The CDR3 is 14 amino acids. The V end was cut by 1 base, the J end by 2 bases, with 8 bases between. The CDR3, as DNA: TGTGCCAGCAGCTTAGCTGGGGGGCAAGAGACCCAGTACTTC. It is translated as CASSLAGGQETQYF.

J is TRBJ1-5 and V is TRBV7-2, with 7 bases matching TRBD1. The CDR3 is 15 residues long. V shed 3 bases and J 4 bases; nucleotides not matched to a gene: 6. CDR1 is SGHTA and CDR2 is FQGNSA in the germline V gene. CDR3 residues: CASSFMTGSNQPQHF. The CDR3 nucleotides are TGTGCCAGCAGCTTCATGACAGGGTCAAATCAGCCCCAGCATTTT. The complete variable domain, with remaining parts taken from reference TRBV7-2 and TRBJ1-5, reads GAGVSQSPSNKVTEKGKDVELRCDPISGHTALYWYRQSLGQGLEFLIYFQGNSAPDKSGLPSDRFSAERTGGSVSTLTIQRTQQEDSAVYLCASSFMTGSNQPQHFGDGTRLSIL.

The rearrangement uses TRBV5-1 and TRBJ2-3; 8 bases map to TRBD2. Germline CDR1 SGHRS, CDR2 YFSETQ. Trimming removed 1 base from V and 6 bases from J; junction bases left unmatched: 10. This CDR3 region has 16 residues. CDR3 loop: CASSLNGGGPPDTQYF. CDR3 sequence (DNA): TGCGCCAGCAGCTTGAATGGCGGGGGGCCCCCGGATACGCAGTATTTT.